This T cell receptor (beta chain) was captured by sequencing in a study of chronic HIV infection and antiretroviral therapy. Via MiXCR, TCRdb re-called the 5' RACE reads, giving one row per CDR3 protein. The sample holds 39,000 or so distinct CDR3 sequences; 8.2% are singletons and the top ten take around 3%. The ends were cut back, 10 bases at V and 7 bases at J, with 19 bases in the middle. This CDR3 spans 13 amino acids. Germline V lookup: CDR1 MDHEN, CDR2 SYDVKM. This clonotype showed up many times. This TCR was sampled from an adult who had HIV and had not received antiretroviral therapy, or was an uninfected healthy control (not recorded which). The chain combines TRBV28 with TRBJ1-1; D may be TRBD1 (6 bases). The sequenced material came from peripheral blood. The CDR3 protein is CATLRGGALEAFF. CDR3 bases: TGTGCCACACTGCGGGGGGGCGCGCTTGAAGCTTTCTTT.